One and the same sample provided the 22 T cell receptor beta chains below, sequenced in a study of cytomegalovirus exposure and HLA in healthy donors. Both 60 Vbeta primers and 13 Jbeta primers went into the PCR. This table comes from immunoSEQ multiplex PCR, and its TCRdb copy is limited to in-frame clones, with some not included. With approximately 130,000 clones in the sample, the ten largest clones hold 2%. Sequencing used PBMCs. The source of these receptors is a woman aged 55-75 years in good health and CMV-seronegative.

The gene calls are TRBV19 and TRBJ2-3, with D possibly matching TRBD1 (6 bases). V dropped 6 bases and J dropped 3 bases, with 13 bases sitting between them. Germline CDR1 and CDR2: LNHDA and SQIVND (reference sequence). The CDR3 has 14 amino acids. CDR3 bases: TGTGCCAGTAGGACCGGACAGCAAACAGATACGCAGTATTTT. Translation gives CASRTGQQTDTQYF.

The chain is built from TRBV5-4 and TRBJ2-1; 7 positions agree with TRBD1. Germline CDR1 reads SGHNT; CDR2 reads YYREEE (reference sequence). V lost 4 bases to trimming and J lost 4 bases; unmatched junction nucleotides: 8. There are 15 residues in the CDR3. The CDR3 DNA sequence: TGTGCCAGCAGCGAAGGGGGACAGCATTACAATGAGCAGTTCTTC. It specifies CASSEGGQHYNEQFF.

Of note for this clone: The same CDR3 also results from other DNA sequences found in this sample. The chain joins TRBV18 to TRBJ1-1; the match to TRBD1 covers 8 bases. Germline V gives CDR1 KGHSH, CDR2 LQKENI. The CDR3 covers 16 residues. V lost 0 bases to trimming and J lost 1 base; unmatched junction nucleotides: 4. The CDR3, as DNA: TGTGCCAGCTCACCACCGAACGACAGGGGGAACACTGAAGCTTTCTTT. This translates into CASSPPNDRGNTEAFF.

V gene TRBV27 combines with J gene TRBJ2-2, with TRBD2 as a possible D gene (6 bases). CDR1 is MNHEY, CDR2 SMNVEV, per germline (reference sequence). The V end was cut by 9 bases, the J end by 7 bases, with 15 bases between. CDR3 length: 13 amino acids. CDR3 nucleotides: TGTGCCAGGGGCCGGGGGAGACACGGGGAGCTGTTTTTT. Its translation is CARGRGRHGELFF.

The gene calls are TRBV18 and TRBJ2-7; 7 bases align to TRBD2. The CDR3 loop spans 14 amino acids. After removal of 2 bases from V and 6 bases from J, the junction contained 7 bases not matched to a gene. CDR1 is KGHSH, CDR2 LQKENI, per germline. This chain's CDR3 is CASSPMETSSEQYF. DNA of the CDR3: TGTGCCAGCTCACCAATGGAGACTAGCAGCGAGCAGTACTTC.

V and J are TRBV2 and TRBJ2-2; TRBD2 aligns across 11 bases. CDR3 size: 14 residues. Germline trimming cut 6 bases from V and 6 bases from J; bases unmatched to any gene: 3. Germline assignment: CDR1 SNHLY and CDR2 FYNNEI. The CDR3 coding sequence is TGTGCCAGCAGGCTTAGCGGGGGGGCCGGGGAGCTGTTTTTT. It encodes CASRLSGGAGELFF.

This chain uses TRBV27 with TRBJ2-7, with TRBD1 identical over 9 bases. The V and J ends lost 3 bases and 1 base, in that order; junction bases with no gene match: 1. Germline values: CDR1 MNHEY, CDR2 SMNVEV (reference sequence). This CDR3 contains 14 residues. Here the CDR3 DNA reads TGTGCCAGCAGTTTGACAGGGGGATCCTACGAGCAGTACTTC. Translating gives CASSLTGGSYEQYF.

The rearrangement uses TRBV6-5 and TRBJ2-5; 7 bases fit TRBD2. The V gene end was trimmed by 0 bases and the J gene end by 2 bases; junction bases not matched to a gene: 0. This CDR3 spans 14 amino acids. Germline lookup yields CDR1 MNHEY and CDR2 SVGAGI. DNA for the CDR3: TGTGCCAGCAGTTACTCGGGGGGGCAAGAGACCCAGTACTTC. It is translated as CASSYSGGQETQYF.

The chain links TRBV30 to TRBJ2-3, with 7 bases lining up with TRBD2. The CDR3 covers 15 residues. The germline V gene has CDR1 GTSNPN and CDR2 SVGIG (reference sequence). V lost 4 bases and J lost 0; bases outside the gene matches: 7. This CDR3 is CAWTFGGGSTDTQYF. In DNA form, the CDR3 reads TGTGCCTGGACCTTTGGGGGGGGTAGCACAGATACGCAGTATTTT. The full variable domain, rest sourced from reference TRBV30 and TRBJ2-3, is SQTIHQWPATLVQPVGSPLSLECTVEGTSNPNLYWYRQAAGRGLQLLFYSVGIGQISSEVPQNLSASRPQDRQFILSSKKLLLSDSGFYLCAWTFGGGSTDTQYFGPGTRLTVL.

This chain joins TRBV30 and TRBJ2-6; tentative D call: TRBD1 (6 bases). The V end was cut by 3 bases, the J end by 4 bases, with 13 bases between. The CDR3 totals 15 residues. CDR1 and CDR2 from the germline V gene are GTSNPN and SVGIG (reference sequence). DNA for the CDR3: TGTGCCTGGAGCTCAGGGGCCGGGGGGGCCAACGTCCTGACTTTC. It translates to CAWSSGAGGANVLTF.

The CDR3 DNA reads as TGTGCCAGTAGTAGGGCGAGCGGGCCCTCCTACGAGCAGTACTTC. This codes for CASSRASGPSYEQYF. The chain has TRBV19 and TRBJ2-7; TRBD2 might be the D (6 bases). Trimming removed 4 bases from V and 0 bases from J, with 13 bases in between. Per germline, CDR1 LNHDA and CDR2 SQIVND (reference sequence). The CDR3 consists of 15 residues.

This rearrangement joins TRBV7-9 to TRBJ2-5; 7 bases line up with TRBD2. This CDR3 spans 15 amino acids. V shed 3 bases, J shed 5 bases, and the junction held 9 bases outside the gene matches. The germline V gene encodes CDR1 SEHNR and CDR2 FQNEAQ (reference sequence). DNA of the CDR3: TGTGCCAGCAGCTTTGCACTAGCGCCGCGGGAGACCCAGTACTTC. It is translated as CASSFALAPRETQYF. The full variable domain, with the rest looked up from reference TRBV7-9 and TRBJ2-5, is DTGVSQNPRHKITKRGQNVTFRCDPISEHNRLYWYRQTLGQGPEFLTYFQNEAQLEKSRLLSDRFSAERPKGSFSTLEIQRTEQGDSAMYLCASSFALAPRETQYFGPGTRLLVL.

V gene TRBV28 combines with J gene TRBJ1-4; D ambiguous. This CDR3 region has 12 residues. CDR1 is MDHEN and CDR2 is SYDVKM in the germline V gene. The ends were cut back, 4 bases at V and 8 bases at J, with 8 bases in the middle. This CDR3 reads CASSSQEEKLFF. The CDR3, as DNA: TGTGCCAGCAGTTCCCAGGAAGAAAAACTGTTTTTT. The full variable domain, completed using reference TRBV28 and TRBJ1-4, is DVKVTQSSRYLVKRTGEKVFLECVQDMDHENMFWYRQDPGLGLRLIYFSYDVKMKEKGDIPEGYSVSREKKERFSLILESASTNQTSMYLCASSSQEEKLFFGSGTQLSVL.

This chain uses TRBV6-1 with TRBJ1-5; TRBD1 might be the D (5 bases). This CDR3 has 15 residues. Trimming stripped 2 bases from V and 0 bases from J, with 8 bases between. Looked up from germline, CDR1 is MNHNS and CDR2 is SASEGT. The DNA for the CDR3 is TGTGCCAGCAGTGAACGCGACAGTAGCAATCAGCCCCAGCATTTT. As protein: CASSERDSSNQPQHF.

The chain joins TRBV28 to TRBJ2-2; 13 bases fit TRBD2. V was pared by 6 bases and J by 4 bases, with 2 bases of the junction left unmatched. This CDR3 contains 15 residues. Per germline, CDR1 MDHEN and CDR2 SYDVKM. Written as DNA, the CDR3 is TGTGCCAGCAGCCGACTAGCGGGGGGCACCGGGGAGCTGTTTTTT. This encodes CASSRLAGGTGELFF.

The V and J genes are TRBV4-1 and TRBJ2-1; the match to TRBD1 covers 8 bases. The V segment lost 4 bases and the J segment 10 bases; nucleotides outside the gene matches: 12. CDR1 and CDR2 (germline): MGHRA, YSYEKL. This CDR3 spans 15 amino acids. The CDR3 coding sequence is TGCGCCAGCAGCCCTGCTTTGGGGACAGGAAGAGAGCAGTTCTTC. This sequence encodes CASSPALGTGREQFF.

The chain employs TRBV27 and TRBJ2-2, with D hard to call. The germline V and J ends were trimmed by 5 bases and 6 bases, with 16 bases remaining between them. Germline values: CDR1 MNHEY, CDR2 SMNVEV (reference sequence). There are 15 residues in the CDR3. CDR3 coding DNA: TGTGCCAGCAGTCCCCCCCTGGGCCGATCCGGGGAGCTGTTTTTT. Protein product: CASSPPLGRSGELFF.

The V gene is TRBV5-6, the J gene TRBJ2-1; 7 nucleotides align to TRBD2. CDR1 SGHDT and CDR2 YYEEEE come from the germline V gene. V lost 2 bases and J lost 1; bases outside the gene matches: 6. This CDR3 has 16 residues. CDR3 loop: CASSFLADPSYNEQFF. CDR3 sequence (DNA): TGTGCCAGCAGCTTCCTAGCGGACCCTTCCTACAATGAGCAGTTCTTC.

The chain has TRBV28 and TRBJ1-1; 10 nucleotides line up with TRBD1. The ends lost 8 bases at V and 0 bases at J; junction bases unmatched: 9. Germline CDR1 is MDHEN and CDR2 is SYDVKM. This CDR3 is 16 amino acids long. For the CDR3, the DNA is TGTGCCAGCGGCCGGGACAGGGGTTTCATGAACACTGAAGCTTTCTTT. Encoded protein: CASGRDRGFMNTEAFF.

The chain employs TRBV28 and TRBJ1-1, with a weak D call TRBD1 (5 bases). Germline values: CDR1 MDHEN, CDR2 SYDVKM. This CDR3 comprises 14 residues. Deletions cut 3 bases from V and 4 bases from J, with 12 bases between. The CDR3 nucleotides read TGTGCCAGCAGTTTTCGGGGGTGGGGCACTGAAGCTTTCTTT. It yields the protein CASSFRGWGTEAFF.

The chain carries TRBV27 and TRBJ1-5; perhaps TRBD1 as D (5 bases). The germline gives CDR1 MNHEY, CDR2 SMNVEV (reference sequence). V shed 3 bases and J shed 0 bases, with 12 bases lying between them. The CDR3 consists of 16 residues. DNA of the CDR3: TGTGCCAGCAGTTTGGGGGGGGGTTATAGCAATCAGCCCCAGCATTTT. Translation gives CASSLGGGYSNQPQHF.

The chain employs TRBV10-2 and TRBJ2-3; 7 nucleotides align to TRBD1. The J segment lost 5 bases and the V segment lost 6 bases, leaving 11 bases of the junction unmatched. Germline lookup yields CDR1 WSHSY and CDR2 SAAADI. The CDR3 spans 15 residues. The CDR3 is CASRLFRDSGDTQYF. In DNA form, the CDR3 reads TGCGCCAGCAGACTATTCCGGGACAGCGGAGATACGCAGTATTTT.